A single sample is the source of the 29 T cell receptor beta chains below, sequenced in a study of T cell repertoires in cytomegalovirus infection. Their antigens are not known. Using its own MiXCR run on the reads, TCRdb lists one record per CDR3 protein. This sample yields 450,000 to 550,000 distinct CDR3 sequences, of which about 42% are seen a single time; roughly two fifths belongs to the top ten. The sample consisted of cultured PBMCs, taken from culture after CMV antigen stimulation. Source of these receptors: a human donor in good health (CMV status not recorded). Some clones in this sample may be carry-over from other donors' samples.

This sequence joins TRBV7-3 and TRBJ2-7; the match to TRBD2 covers 7 bases. Trimming took 7 bases from V and 3 from J; bases not matched to a gene: 6. The CDR3 contains 13 residues. Germline-derived CDR1 and CDR2 are SGHTA and FQGTGA. The CDR3 sequence: CASNVRGDYEQYF. The DNA for the CDR3 is TGTGCCAGCAACGTACGGGGGGACTACGAGCAGTACTTC.

The chain carries TRBV7-2 and TRBJ2-2; 14 positions agree with TRBD2. J lost 5 bases, V lost 0 bases, and 2 bases had no gene match. This CDR3 region has 17 residues. CDR1 and CDR2 from the germline V gene are SGHTA and FQGNSA. CDR3 nucleotide sequence: TGTGCCAGCAGCTTAGCGGGGACTAGCGGGAGTACCGGGGAGCTGTTTTTT. It codes for CASSLAGTSGSTGELFF.

This clonotype has only a few counts. The chain employs TRBV7-9 and TRBJ1-2; D remains unclear. Trimming pared 3 bases from V and 2 bases from J, leaving 7 bases between. CDR3 length: 13 amino acids. CDR1 is SEHNR, CDR2 FQNEAQ, per germline (reference sequence). CDR3 in amino acids: CASSFSVNYGYTF. The DNA of the CDR3 is TGTGCCAGCAGCTTTTCAGTCAACTATGGCTACACCTTC.

Of note for this clonotype: The junction departs from germline at one end; a sequencing error may be responsible. The chain is built from TRBV7-2 and TRBJ2-3; TRBD2 might be the D (7 bases). Germline CDR1 reads SGHTA; CDR2 reads FQGNSA. This CDR3 comprises 13 residues. As DNA, the CDR3 is TGTGCCAGCACCTTAGGGGGGGCAGATACGCAGTATTTT. It specifies CASTLGGADTQYF.

The chain links TRBV4-1 to TRBJ1-6; D not certain. The V and J ends lost 0 bases and 7 bases respectively, with 13 bases between them. From germline, CDR1 is MGHRA and CDR2 YSYEKL. CDR3 length equals 16 residues. The CDR3 is CASSQDPRLLNSPLHF. The CDR3 DNA sequence: TGCGCCAGCAGCCAAGACCCCCGGCTTTTAAATTCACCCCTCCACTTT.

The chain joins TRBV25-1 to TRBJ2-6; the D is unclear. Germline V gene data show CDR1 as MGHDK and CDR2 as SYGVNS. The length of the CDR3 is 13 residues. The V and J ends lost 11 bases and 4 bases respectively, with 12 bases between them. The DNA for the CDR3 is TGTGCCGCACTGAGTTCCGGGGCCAACGTCCTGACTTTC. Translation: CAALSSGANVLTF.

This clonotype turned up a few times. The V and J genes are TRBV7-2 and TRBJ1-1; D gene uncertain. This CDR3 comprises 13 residues. Trimming took off 1 base at V and 10 bases at J, with 13 bases between the two ends. CDR1 and CDR2 from the germline V gene are SGHTA and FQGNSA. The CDR3 region is CASSLGRQFAAFF. Here the CDR3 DNA reads TGTGCCAGCAGCTTAGGTAGGCAGTTTGCAGCTTTCTTT. Drawing the rest from reference TRBV7-2 and TRBJ1-1, the complete variable domain is GAGVSQSPSNKVTEKGKDVELRCDPISGHTALYWYRQSLGQGLEFLIYFQGNSAPDKSGLPSDRFSAERTGGSVSTLTIQRTQQEDSAVYLCASSLGRQFAAFFGQGTRLTVV.

This clonotype was counted a few times. This chain links TRBV12-3 or TRBV12-4 with TRBJ1-6, with 9 bases identical to TRBD1. J gave up 11 bases and V 7 bases, and 9 bases lay outside the gene matches. CDR3 size: 14 residues. Written as DNA, the CDR3 is TGTGCCAGCACCGCGACAGGGGGGGAGACACCCCTCCACTTT. Translation gives CASTATGGETPLHF.

This clonotype appeared a few times. This chain connects TRBV24-1 to TRBJ2-1, with TRBD2 matching over 16 bases. This CDR3 spans 19 amino acids. CDR1 and CDR2 from the germline V gene are KGHDR and SFDVKD. J gave up 2 bases and V 3 bases, and 6 bases lay outside the gene matches. The CDR3 coding sequence is TGTGCCACCAGTGATGGGGGACTAGCGGGAGGGCCGGCCTACAATGAGCAGTTCTTC. It translates to CATSDGGLAGGPAYNEQFF.

This clonotype was recorded only once. The CDR3 DNA sequence: TGCAGTCCCAGTACTAGTTTAACGGATACGCAGTATTTT. The encoded protein is CSPSTSLTDTQYF. The rearrangement uses TRBV20-1 and TRBJ2-3, with TRBD2 as a possible D gene (5 bases). This CDR3 is built from 13 residues. Trimming took 8 bases from V and 6 from J, leaving 18 bases between them. Germline-derived CDR1 and CDR2 are DFQATT and SNEGSKA (reference sequence).

This clonotype turned up a few times. V is TRBV7-9 and J is TRBJ2-3; D gene ambiguous. The CDR3 has 17 amino acids. From germline, CDR1 is SEHNR and CDR2 FQNEAQ (reference sequence). Trimming left V 1 base short and J 0 bases short, with 14 bases between. CDR3 in amino acids: CASSLVYVPTSTDTQYF. CDR3 coding DNA: TGTGCCAGCAGCTTAGTTTACGTTCCTACTAGCACAGATACGCAGTATTTT.

The chain links TRBV7-2 to TRBJ2-3; TRBD2 aligns across 8 bases. The V gene end was trimmed by 1 base and the J gene end by 4 bases; junction bases not matched to a gene: 7. CDR1 SGHTA and CDR2 FQGNSA come from the germline V gene. The CDR3 has 16 amino acids. The chain's CDR3 is CASSLDSGTTADTQYF. The CDR3, as DNA: TGTGCCAGCAGCTTAGATAGCGGGACCACGGCAGATACGCAGTATTTT.

The genes are TRBV11-2 and TRBJ2-5; D ambiguous. The CDR3 has 14 amino acids. From germline, CDR1 is SGHAT and CDR2 FQNNGV. Trimming shortened V by 5 bases and J by 1 base, and 11 bases separated the two germline ends. CDR3 protein: CASSLAGTQETQYF. The DNA of the CDR3 is TGTGCCAGCAGCCTTGCTGGAACCCAAGAGACCCAGTACTTC. Variable domain in full (rest from reference TRBV11-2 and TRBJ2-5): EAGVAQSPRYKIIEKRQSVAFWCNPISGHATLYWYQQILGQGPKLLIQFQNNGVVDDSQLPKDRFSAERLKGVDSTLKIQPAKLEDSAVYLCASSLAGTQETQYFGPGTRLLVL.

V and J are TRBV29-1 and TRBJ2-2, with TRBD1 matching 9 bases. Germline CDR1 and CDR2: SQVTM and ANQGSEA. This CDR3 comprises 14 residues. V shed 6 bases, J shed 5 bases, and the junction held 7 bases outside the gene matches. Here the CDR3 reads CSVPDRGGTGELFF. CDR3 bases: TGCAGCGTACCGGACAGGGGTGGTACCGGGGAGCTGTTTTTT.

The gene calls are TRBV7-2 and TRBJ2-5; 8 bases are a match to TRBD2. CDR3 length: 14 residues. Looked up from germline, CDR1 is SGHTA and CDR2 is FQGNSA. The V and J ends lost 5 bases and 3 bases, in that order; junction bases with no gene match: 5. The CDR3 sequence: CASSTNSGEETQYF. CDR3 in DNA: TGTGCCAGCAGCACCAATAGCGGGGAAGAGACCCAGTACTTC.

V and J are TRBV9 and TRBJ1-1; D ambiguous. Germline V gives CDR1 SGDLS, CDR2 YYNGEE. This CDR3 contains 14 residues. V lost 0 bases and J 2 bases, leaving 8 bases between the germline ends. DNA for the CDR3: TGTGCCAGCAGCGTAGTACATTCAAACACTGAAGCTTTCTTT. It yields the protein CASSVVHSNTEAFF.

This chain uses TRBV7-2 with TRBJ2-7; TRBD1 agrees at 7 bases. The CDR3 extends over 14 amino acids. Germline lookup yields CDR1 SGHTA and CDR2 FQGNSA. J gave up 3 bases and V 3 bases, and 5 bases lay outside the gene matches. This CDR3 is CASSFTGQSYEQYF. As DNA, the CDR3 is TGTGCCAGCAGCTTCACGGGACAGAGCTACGAGCAGTACTTC.

The genes are TRBV2 and TRBJ2-3; the match to TRBD2 covers 14 bases. The CDR3 loop spans 17 amino acids. The ends lost 6 bases at V and 7 bases at J; junction bases unmatched: 12. The V gene's germline CDR1 is SNHLY and CDR2 FYNNEI. This chain's CDR3 is CASRGTSGGPPHYTQYF. The CDR3 DNA follows: TGTGCCAGCAGGGGGACTAGCGGGGGACCCCCTCACTATACGCAGTATTTT.

The rearrangement links TRBV6-5 to TRBJ2-3; D is uncertain. The CDR3 has 15 residues. Germline CDR1 MNHEY, CDR2 SVGAGI. Deletions cut 0 bases from V and 2 bases from J, with 9 bases between. For the CDR3, the DNA is TGTGCCAGCAGTTACTCGCGGCAGACCACAGATACGCAGTATTTT. Translated: CASSYSRQTTDTQYF.

This chain joins TRBV3-1 and TRBJ2-3; TRBD2 is a possible D gene (6 bases). V was cut by 0 bases and J by 4 bases, with 11 bases left in between. Germline assignment: CDR1 LGHDT and CDR2 YNNKEL (reference sequence). This CDR3 spans 15 amino acids. The CDR3 sequence is CASSQDPRGPDTQYF. CDR3 bases: TGTGCCAGCAGCCAAGATCCGCGGGGCCCAGATACGCAGTATTTT.

This chain links TRBV19 with TRBJ2-3; 7 bases line up with TRBD2. The CDR3 has 15 residues. CDR1 and CDR2 (germline): LNHDA, SQIVND (reference sequence). The V segment lost 4 bases and the J segment 3 bases; nucleotides outside the gene matches: 7. CDR3: CASSSPPGGTDTQYF. The CDR3, as DNA: TGTGCCAGTAGTAGTCCGCCCGGGGGGACAGATACGCAGTATTTT.

The V gene is TRBV3-1, the J gene TRBJ1-1, with 8 positions matching TRBD1. The trim removed 5 bases at V and 11 bases at J, leaving 13 bases unmatched. Looked up from germline, CDR1 is LGHDT and CDR2 is YNNKEL (reference sequence). The CDR3 sequence is 14 residues long. The CDR3 sequence is CASSNRGSFSWAFF. The CDR3 DNA is TGTGCCAGCAGCAACAGGGGGAGTTTTAGCTGGGCTTTCTTT. The full variable domain, completed using reference TRBV3-1 and TRBJ1-1, is DTAVSQTPKYLVTQMGNDKSIKCEQNLGHDTMYWYKQDSKKFLKIMFSYNNKELIINETVPNRFSPKSPDKAHLNLHINSLELGDSAVYFCASSNRGSFSWAFFGQGTRLTVV.

J is TRBJ2-5 and V is TRBV6-1; D may be TRBD1 (5 bases). Germline V gene lookup returns CDR1 MNHNS and CDR2 SASEGT. The CDR3 covers 15 residues. Trimming took 6 bases from V and 3 from J, leaving 17 bases between them. This CDR3 reads CASRPQGTVEETQYF. CDR3 sequence (DNA): TGTGCCAGCAGGCCGCAGGGTACGGTGGAAGAGACCCAGTACTTC.

This clonotype was counted between two and nine times. V is TRBV7-2 and J is TRBJ2-7; perhaps TRBD2 as D (6 bases). The CDR3 loop spans 15 amino acids. Germline-derived CDR1 and CDR2 are SGHTA and FQGNSA. V was pared by 4 bases and J by 2 bases, with 15 bases between. CDR3 region: CASSSSSGGAYEQYF. DNA for the CDR3: TGTGCCAGCAGCTCGTCCTCAGGAGGGGCCTACGAGCAGTACTTC.

Ten or more counts support this clonotype. V gene TRBV7-2 combines with J gene TRBJ2-2, with D tentatively TRBD2 (5 bases). The CDR3 has 13 residues. From germline, CDR1 is SGHTA and CDR2 FQGNSA. V was trimmed by 10 bases and J by 5 bases, leaving 14 bases between them. This CDR3 is CATARVWTGELFF. The CDR3 DNA is TGTGCCACCGCGCGGGTGTGGACCGGGGAGCTGTTTTTT.

This clonotype was counted many times. J is TRBJ1-5 and V is TRBV7-2, with TRBD1 matching over 7 bases. CDR3 length equals 14 residues. Per germline, CDR1 SGHTA and CDR2 FQGNSA. The V gene end was trimmed by 5 bases and the J gene end by 6 bases; junction bases not matched to a gene: 7. The CDR3 bases are TGTGCCAGCAGCCCTACAGCAGGGGGTCAGCCCCAGCATTTT. Translating gives CASSPTAGGQPQHF.

This clonotype was seen repeatedly, ten times or more. The chain couples TRBV10-3 to TRBJ1-1, with unresolved D. This CDR3 has 15 residues. Trimming stripped 3 bases from V and 3 bases from J, with 14 bases between. The germline V gene encodes CDR1 ENHRY and CDR2 SYGVKD. CDR3 nucleotide sequence: TGTGCCATCAGTGAACCCACCGTTCGGGACACTGAAGCTTTCTTT. Its protein is CAISEPTVRDTEAFF.

On this clonotype itself: Being one base from a much bigger clone, this may be a read error. The chain has TRBV7-4 and TRBJ1-1; D uncertain. With 5 bases removed from V and 3 bases from J, the gap between germline ends came to 4 bases. The germline CDR1 and CDR2 sequences are SGHVT and SQSDAQ. This CDR3 has 11 amino acids. The CDR3 here is CASSPDTEAFF. Here the CDR3 DNA reads TGTGCCAGCAGCCCGGACACTGAAGCTTTCTTT. The full variable domain, rest sourced from reference TRBV7-4 and TRBJ1-1, is GAGVSQSPRYKVAKRGRDVALRCDSISGHVTLYWYRQTLGQGSEVLTYSQSDAQRDKSGRPSGRFSAERPERSVSTLKIQRTEQGDSAVYLCASSPDTEAFFGQGTRLTVV.

This clonotype was counted between two and nine times. The V call is TRBV7-2, the J call TRBJ2-7; TRBD1 or TRBD2 may be the D gene (5 bases each). CDR3 size: 16 residues. Germline V gene lookup returns CDR1 SGHTA and CDR2 FQGNSA. Trimming removed 1 base at V and 6 bases at J, with 19 bases between. In DNA, the CDR3 is TGTGCCAGCAGCTTAGTAGGGACGGGAACTTCCCTCGAGCAGTACTTC. It codes for CASSLVGTGTSLEQYF.